Shown below are 22 T cell receptor beta chains from a single sample sequenced in a study of shared clonotypes between healthy human individuals. Only in-frame clones appear in the TCRdb table, and some are missing; sequencing was by immunoSEQ multiplex PCR. The sample shows hundreds of thousands of clones, roughly 84% of them seen only once. Sequencing was performed on memory CD8+ T cells sorted from blood. This sample's subset: CD45RO+ cells pooled with CCR7-negative TemRA cells. The receptors come from a young man in good health.

The chain carries TRBV7-6 and TRBJ2-2; D may be TRBD1 (5 bases). V gave up 1 base and J gave up 8 bases, with 17 bases separating them. This CDR3 contains 16 residues. Germline V CDR1 and CDR2: SGHVS, FNYEAQ. The CDR3 spells CASSLVSSGARGELFF. CDR3 in DNA: TGTGCCAGCAGCTTAGTTTCCTCTGGGGCACGGGGGGAGCTGTTTTTT.

The chain is built from TRBV7-8 and TRBJ1-2, with D possibly matching TRBD1 (5 bases). The V end lost 1 base, the J end lost 2 bases, and 5 bases lay between the germline ends. Germline CDR1 reads SGHVS; CDR2 reads FQNEAQ. This CDR3 is built from 13 residues. The CDR3 coding sequence is TGTGCCAGCAGCTTAGGGGGCAACTATGGCTACACCTTC. Translation: CASSLGGNYGYTF.

This clone was recorded once. The chain recombines TRBV2 with TRBJ2-3; D is ambiguous. The germline gives CDR1 SNHLY, CDR2 FYNNEI. The CDR3 consists of 12 residues. The V and J ends lost 1 base and 4 bases respectively, with 3 bases between them. CDR3 coding DNA: TGTGCCAGCAGTGAAGTCGCAGATACGCAGTATTTT. This codes for CASSEVADTQYF.

The CDR3 DNA follows: TGTGCCAGCAGCTTGGACCTAGGCGGCTACACCTTC. This encodes CASSLDLGGYTF. The chain joins TRBV7-9 to TRBJ1-2; D is unclear. The germline gives CDR1 SEHNR, CDR2 FQNEAQ (reference sequence). Between the trimmed V and J ends, which lost 3 bases and 8 bases, there was a span of 10 bases. This CDR3 comprises 12 residues.

The chain has TRBV7-9 and TRBJ1-1; D unclear. Germline V gene sequence: CDR1 SEHNR, CDR2 FQNEAQ (reference sequence). This CDR3 is 15 amino acids long. The ends were cut back, 5 bases at V and 3 bases at J, with 16 bases in the middle. In DNA, the CDR3 is TGTGCCAGCAGCCCCCACCGGGGAGGGTACACTGAAGCTTTCTTT. It translates to CASSPHRGGYTEAFF.

This rearrangement joins TRBV28 to TRBJ2-7, with 7 nucleotides matching TRBD1. CDR3 size: 14 residues. After removal of 2 bases from V and 3 bases from J, the junction contained 4 bases not matched to a gene. CDR1 MDHEN and CDR2 SYDVKM come from the germline V gene. CDR3 DNA: TGTGCCAGCAGTTTACTCAGGGGGATCTACGAGCAGTACTTC. This encodes CASSLLRGIYEQYF.

The V call is TRBV7-9, the J call TRBJ2-7; D not resolved. Germline assignment: CDR1 SEHNR and CDR2 FQNEAQ (reference sequence). V was trimmed by 1 base and J by 1 base, leaving 11 bases between them. The CDR3 sequence is 15 residues long. The CDR3 loop reads CASSLEVQTSYEQYF. The CDR3 region has the DNA TGTGCCAGCAGCTTAGAGGTGCAGACTTCCTACGAGCAGTACTTC. Full variable domain (remainder filled in from reference TRBV7-9 and TRBJ2-7): DTGVSQNPRHKITKRGQNVTFRCDPISEHNRLYWYRQTLGQGPEFLTYFQNEAQLEKSRLLSDRFSAERPKGSFSTLEIQRTEQGDSAMYLCASSLEVQTSYEQYFGPGTRLTVT.

The rearrangement joins TRBV7-2 to TRBJ1-5; D not resolved. CDR3 length equals 15 residues. Germline values: CDR1 SGHTA, CDR2 FQGNSA. V was trimmed by 5 bases and J by 1 base, leaving 12 bases between them. The CDR3 nucleotides are TGTGCCAGCAGCCTAGTTCCCCAGAGCAATCAGCCCCAGCATTTT. Protein: CASSLVPQSNQPQHF. Full variable domain (missing parts from reference TRBV7-2 and TRBJ1-5): GAGVSQSPSNKVTEKGKDVELRCDPISGHTALYWYRQSLGQGLEFLIYFQGNSAPDKSGLPSDRFSAERTGGSVSTLTIQRTQQEDSAVYLCASSLVPQSNQPQHFGDGTRLSIL.

This chain connects TRBV6-4 to TRBJ2-7; weak D call: TRBD1 (5 bases). This CDR3 is built from 13 residues. V gave up 3 bases and J gave up 2 bases, with 8 bases separating them. CDR1 is MRHNA and CDR2 is SNTAGT in the germline V gene. CDR3 residues: CASSEGPTYEQYF. The CDR3 DNA is TGTGCCAGCAGTGAGGGGCCAACCTACGAGCAGTACTTC.

The rearrangement joins TRBV6-5 to TRBJ2-5; 7 bases match TRBD1. CDR1 MNHEY and CDR2 SVGAGI come from the germline V gene. The V segment lost 1 base and the J segment 2 bases; nucleotides outside the gene matches: 4. This CDR3 region has 15 residues. The CDR3 loop is CASSYLPGQQETQYF. The CDR3 DNA is TGTGCCAGCAGTTACTTACCGGGACAGCAAGAGACCCAGTACTTC.

The chain recombines TRBV5-1 with TRBJ2-5; the D gene is possibly TRBD1 (6 bases). Trimming shortened V by 5 bases and J by 4 bases, and 18 bases separated the two germline ends. The germline CDR1 and CDR2 sequences are SGHRS and YFSETQ. The CDR3 contains 15 residues. CDR3 sequence (DNA): TGCGCCAGCAGTACCCTGGGACAAAGAAGAGAGACCCAGTACTTC. Protein: CASSTLGQRRETQYF.

This clone was detected many times. The V call is TRBV11-2, the J call TRBJ1-6; unclear D gene. CDR3 length equals 16 residues. Trimming shortened V by 0 bases and J by 1 base, and 7 bases separated the two germline ends. CDR1 and CDR2 from the germline V gene are SGHAT and FQNNGV. The CDR3: CASSLEAGSYNSPLHF. For the CDR3, the DNA is TGTGCCAGCAGCTTAGAGGCGGGGTCCTATAATTCACCCCTCCACTTT.

The V gene is TRBV25-1, the J gene TRBJ1-2, with D perhaps matching TRBD1 (6 bases). This CDR3 spans 13 amino acids. Trimming removed 10 bases from V and 5 bases from J, with 17 bases in between. The germline gives CDR1 MGHDK, CDR2 SYGVNS. CDR3 in amino acids: CATGGGADYGYTF. The DNA for the CDR3 is TGTGCCACCGGGGGCGGGGCGGATTATGGCTACACCTTC.

The chain has TRBV6-1 and TRBJ1-2; tentative D call: TRBD1 (5 bases). The V end lost 7 bases, the J end lost 3 bases, and 9 bases lay between the germline ends. Looked up from germline, CDR1 is MNHNS and CDR2 is SASEGT. The CDR3 totals 12 residues. CDR3 region: CASKVRDYGYTF. In nucleotides, the CDR3 is TGTGCCAGCAAGGTCAGGGACTATGGCTACACCTTC.

This clone was observed a few times. The CDR3 protein is CASSLEGVKIGDYTF. The DNA of the CDR3 is TGCGCCAGCAGCTTGGAGGGAGTTAAAATAGGGGACTACACCTTC. The genes are TRBV5-1 and TRBJ1-2; D is possibly TRBD1 (5 bases). V lost 0 bases to trimming and J lost 10 bases, with 19 bases between them. CDR3 length: 15 residues. CDR1 is SGHRS, CDR2 YFSETQ, per germline. The variable domain in full, completed from reference TRBV5-1 and TRBJ1-2, reads KAGVTQTPRYLIKTRGQQVTLSCSPISGHRSVSWYQQTPGQGLQFLFEYFSETQRNKGNFPGRFSGRQFSNSRSEMNVSTLELGDSALYLCASSLEGVKIGDYTFGSGTRLTVV.

This chain links TRBV5-1 with TRBJ2-5; 11 nucleotides match TRBD2. There are 15 residues in the CDR3. The V gene's germline CDR1 is SGHRS and CDR2 YFSETQ. J was trimmed by 4 bases and V by 3 bases; bases with no gene match: 5. CDR3 loop: CASSSIAGGGETQYF. The CDR3 nucleotides read TGCGCCAGCAGCTCAATAGCGGGAGGGGGAGAGACCCAGTACTTC.

The V and J genes are TRBV13 and TRBJ1-3; D remains unclear. Trimming pared 6 bases from V and 2 bases from J, leaving 14 bases between. This CDR3 region has 15 residues. CDR1 is PRHDT, CDR2 FYEKMQ, per germline (reference sequence). The CDR3: CASSLGRAAGNTIYF. CDR3 DNA: TGTGCCAGCAGTCTCGGGAGGGCGGCTGGAAACACCATATATTTT.

The CDR3 spells CASSYSAGQPNNEQFF. The CDR3 nucleotides are TGTGCCAGCAGTTATTCGGCTGGACAGCCAAACAATGAGCAGTTCTTC. The chain joins TRBV27 to TRBJ2-1, with D perhaps TRBD1 (6 bases). This CDR3 spans 16 amino acids. V was trimmed by 4 bases and J by 5 bases, leaving 18 bases between them. Germline V gene sequence: CDR1 MNHEY, CDR2 SMNVEV (reference sequence).

This sequence joins TRBV6-1 and TRBJ2-5; tentative D call: TRBD2 (5 bases). Germline assignment: CDR1 MNHNS and CDR2 SASEGT. The CDR3 runs 14 residues. V lost 4 bases and J 4 bases, leaving 13 bases between the germline ends. CDR3 sequence reads: CASSGIGLLETQYF. For the CDR3, the DNA is TGTGCCAGCAGTGGTATAGGACTTTTAGAGACCCAGTACTTC.

The J gene is TRBJ1-2, the V gene TRBV13; D is undetermined. Trimming cost V 2 bases and J 8 bases, with 12 bases left between them. This CDR3 region has 13 residues. The germline CDR1 and CDR2 sequences are PRHDT and FYEKMQ (reference sequence). The CDR3 region has the DNA TGTGCCAGCAGCTTATGGGTCTCAGCGGGCTACACCTTC. It is translated as CASSLWVSAGYTF.

This clone was found once. This chain links TRBV7-9 with TRBJ1-2; TRBD1 agrees at 9 bases. CDR1 and CDR2 (germline): SEHNR, FQNEAQ (reference sequence). Unmatched junction bases numbered 13, after V lost 4 bases and J lost 4 bases. The CDR3 runs to 17 residues. CDR3 loop: CASSSIGTGMVGYGYTF. In DNA, the CDR3 is TGTGCCAGCAGCTCGATTGGGACAGGGATGGTCGGCTATGGCTACACCTTC.

CDR3 region: CASSQRGSYEQYF. The CDR3 nucleotides read TGTGCCAGCTCCCAGCGGGGTTCCTACGAGCAGTACTTC. This chain connects TRBV18 to TRBJ2-7; 7 positions agree with TRBD2. CDR3 length: 13 amino acids. In germline, CDR1 is KGHSH, CDR2 LQKENI. J gave up 1 base and V 6 bases, and 3 bases lay outside the gene matches.